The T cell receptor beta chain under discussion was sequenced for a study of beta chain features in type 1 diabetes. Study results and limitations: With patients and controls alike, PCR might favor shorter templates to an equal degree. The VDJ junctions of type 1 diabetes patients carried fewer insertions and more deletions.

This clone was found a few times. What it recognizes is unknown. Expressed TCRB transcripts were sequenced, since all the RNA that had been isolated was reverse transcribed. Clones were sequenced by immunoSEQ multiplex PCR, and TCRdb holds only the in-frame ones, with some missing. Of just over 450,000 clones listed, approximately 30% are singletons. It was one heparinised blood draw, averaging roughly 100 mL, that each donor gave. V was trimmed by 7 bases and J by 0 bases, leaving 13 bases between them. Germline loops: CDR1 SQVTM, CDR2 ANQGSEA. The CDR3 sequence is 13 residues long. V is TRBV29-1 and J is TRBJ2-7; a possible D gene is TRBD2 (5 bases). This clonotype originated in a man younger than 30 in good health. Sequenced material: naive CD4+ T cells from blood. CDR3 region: CSAWTSHSYEQYF. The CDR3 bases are TGCAGCGCCTGGACTTCCCACTCCTACGAGCAGTACTTC.